The text below deals with one TCR beta chain. The clone's antigen remains unknown. No much larger clone exists at a distance of one base, and base qualities are not known. This entry comes from a study of Ad26.COV2.S vaccination and SARS-CoV-2 variants (dated by TCRdb to the early 2020s). General notes on the study: Donors in the vaccine arm were drawn from COV1001, a multicentre, randomized, double-blind, placebo-controlled phase I-IIa trial testing Ad26.COV2.S in healthy adults. Ad26.COV2.S was given intramuscularly at 5x10^10 or 1x10^11 viral particles, as a single shot or as two shots 56 days apart. The specificity and breadth of SARS-CoV-2-reactive T cell receptors after Ad26.COV2.S vaccination were assessed by TCRbeta repertoire sequencing. The TCR-sequenced set comprised approximately 32 samples: around 20 Ad26.COV2.S vaccine recipients, 5 placebo recipients and 8 SARS-CoV-2 convalescent individuals. Participants in the trial were split at random into five groups of five each, receiving low-dose or high-dose Ad26.COV2.S once or twice, or else placebo on both occasions. Investigators did not know the trial group allocation while performing experiments and assessing outcomes.

Sample treatment or condition, as interpreted from the label and publication: over 15 received Ad26.COV2.S at low or high dose, single or two shots; about 5 received placebo; per-sample allocation not given. For vaccine and placebo recipients, repertoires were sequenced using samples collected on day 63 after the first injection. Between 29 July and 7 August 2020, Cohort 1b enrolled approximately 26 adults aged 18-55 years at one site in Boston, USA. As a vaccine, Ad26.COV2.S was a replication-incompetent adenovirus type 26 vector that expressed a prefusion-stabilized SARS-CoV-2 spike protein derived from the original Wuhan strain. The trim is 2 bases for V and 1 base for J, with a gap of 8 bases between the germline ends. Measured from the cysteine to the phenylalanine, the CDR3 is 15 residues long. This entry keeps only the CDR3 DNA: 45 bases, framed from base 1. The CDR1 and CDR2 encoded by the germline V gene are KGHSH and LQKENI.

TCRbeta CDR3 regions were sequenced with the immunoSEQ Assay. After extraction, genomic DNA underwent amplification by bias-controlled multiplex PCR, followed by high-throughput sequencing. The original methods were these. Collapsing and filtering of sequences were performed to quantify the absolute abundance of each unique TCRbeta CDR3 region. Usable DNA was measured by amplifying reference genes present in all nucleated cells, and TCRbeta template counts were normalized to that usable DNA to estimate T cell fraction. Repertoire TCRs were annotated as SARS-CoV-2-specific by exact matching of V gene, CDR3 amino acid sequence and J gene to a known reactive TCR set. MIRA supplied the reference SARS-CoV-2 TCR set, which was filtered for enrichment in COVID-19-positive ImmuneCODE repertoires so that public or cross-reactive TCRs were removed. Drawing on the MIRA antigens, annotated TCRs were analysed further at the level of specific ORF or position within ORF. Breadth was defined as annotated unique rearrangements over total unique productive rearrangements; depth was the summed frequency of those rearrangements. Two-sided Wilcoxon rank-sum tests were used to compare TCR breadth between groups. TCRdb obtained this table from immuneACCESS and retained in-frame rearrangements with V and J assigned. These tables miss some clones; where compared with another copy, unresolved V genes account for less than half of the shortfall, and the remainder is unexplained. V, J and clone size are taken as reported in that table, and D and trimming were inferred from the DNA itself. For this sample the table gives some 450,000 clones, of which less than 95% were detected only once. The ten most abundant clones make up under 4.5% of the sample.

General conclusions and limits of the study: The study was not powered to compare responses between vaccine doses or regimens. Ad26.COV2.S recipients had higher spike-specific TCR breadth than placebo recipients (P = 0.0014). After vaccination, spike-specific CD8+ and CD4+ T cell responses were reported to show substantial breadth. Non-spike TCR breadth was comparable between vaccine and placebo recipients, consistent with the vaccine containing only spike. The authors noted that total T cell responses may have been underestimated by the TCR breadth and depth analyses.

The receptor was isolated from a person between 18 and 59 years old who received the Ad26.COV2.S COVID-19 vaccine or a placebo. This specimen was peripheral blood, taken in a trial of Ad26.COV2.S vaccine versus placebo. The V and J genes are TRBV18 and TRBJ2-2; the D element could tentatively be TRBD1 or TRBD2, as 5 bases agree for each. The CDR3 in this case is CASSPKGRNTGELFF. At the DNA level, the sequence is TGTGCCAGCTCACCAAAGGGACGGAACACCGGGGAGCTGTTTTTT. The CDR3 plus the reference TRBV18 and TRBJ2-2 genes for the other parts give the full variable domain: NAGVMQNPRHLVRRRGQEARLRCSPMKGHSHVYWYRQLPEEGLKFMVYLQKENIIDESGMPKERFSAEFPKEGPSILRIQQVVRGDSAAYFCASSPKGRNTGELFFGEGSRLTVL.